The rows below give T cell receptor beta chains drawn from one sample of a study of T cell repertoires in cytomegalovirus infection. TCRdb fed the reads into MiXCR, producing one record per CDR3 protein. The top ten hold 13% of the sample, which has about 920,000 distinct CDR3 sequences, approximately 31% seen once. For these receptors, no antigen is known. The sequencing here drew on cultured CD8+ T cells from PBMCs, taken from culture after CMV antigen stimulation. These receptors were obtained from a human donor in good health (CMV status not recorded). Some clones in this sample may be carry-over from other donors' samples. Each CDR3 is given with its conserved first and last residue. D genes are given only for firm matches. Size values are once, few and many counts, or a class for expanded clones, and some rows have none.

DNA: TGTGCCAGCAGTACTCGGACTTGGACAGGGAGGTATGAGCAGTTCTTC
CDR3: CASSTRTWTGRYEQFF
size: NA
D: TRBD1
J: TRBJ2-1
V: TRBV28

DNA: TGTGCCAGCAGCTTAGATTCTGAGAGCTCCTACAATGAGCAGTTCTTC
CDR3: CASSLDSESSYNEQFF
size: NA
D: NA
J: TRBJ2-1
V: TRBV11-2

DNA: TGTGCCAGCAGCCGAACTCCAGGGGGGGTTCAAGAGACCCAGTACTTC
CDR3: CASSRTPGGVQETQYF
size: many
D: NA
J: TRBJ2-5
V: TRBV7-2

DNA: TGTGCCAGCATCGAAGGTAATGGCTACACCTTC
CDR3: CASIEGNGYTF
size: many
D: NA
J: TRBJ1-2
V: TRBV5-4

DNA: TGTGCCAGTAAAGTCGGTCGGGAGGCTCGGGTGGGGAACACTGAAGCTTTCTTT
CDR3: CASKVGREARVGNTEAFF
size: NA
D: NA
J: TRBJ1-1
V: TRBV19

DNA: TGTGCCAGCAGTTTAGCGTCGGGGATGGGAAGAACAGATACGCAGTATTTT
CDR3: CASSLASGMGRTDTQYF
size: few
D: NA
J: TRBJ2-3
V: TRBV12-3/TRBV12-4

DNA: TGCGCCAGCAGTGTCCAATTGGGGGTACTCTCCTACAATGAGCAGTTCTTC
CDR3: CASSVQLGVLSYNEQFF
size: NA
D: NA
J: TRBJ2-1
V: TRBV10-2

DNA: TGTGCCAGCAGAAATCTCTTGGCGGTCGATGAGCAGTTCTTC
CDR3: CASRNLLAVDEQFF
size: few
D: NA
J: TRBJ2-1
V: TRBV7-8

DNA: TGTGCCAGCCCGGAGGGATCCCCTGGAAACACCATATATTTT
CDR3: CASPEGSPGNTIYF
size: NA
D: NA
J: TRBJ1-3
V: TRBV7-6

DNA: TGTGCCAGCAGCTTAGCGGGGGGGGGCTCTGGGGCCAACGTCCTGACTTTC
CDR3: CASSLAGGGSGANVLTF
size: many
D: TRBD2
J: TRBJ2-6
V: TRBV7-6

DNA: TGTGCCACCAGCAGTCACAGGGGCCCCTACAATGAGCAGTTCTTC
CDR3: CATSSHRGPYNEQFF
size: few
D: TRBD1
J: TRBJ2-1
V: TRBV15

DNA: TGTGCCAGCAGCCGAGATACGCAGTATTTT
CDR3: CASSRDTQYF
size: many
D: NA
J: TRBJ2-3
V: TRBV12-3/TRBV12-4

DNA: TGTGCCATCAGTTCCCGGACAGGGGAAACTAGGAACGACAATGAGCAGTTCTTC
CDR3: CAISSRTGETRNDNEQFF
size: few
D: TRBD1
J: TRBJ2-1
V: TRBV10-3

DNA: TGTGCCAGCAGGACCGGGACAGGGGGGCTGCAGCAGTTCTTC
CDR3: CASRTGTGGLQQFF
size: NA
D: TRBD1
J: TRBJ2-1
V: TRBV6-5